The 22 T cell receptor beta chains presented below share a single source sample, sequenced in a study of beta chain features in type 1 diabetes. Expressed TCRB transcripts were sequenced, since all the RNA that had been isolated was reverse transcribed. Generated by immunoSEQ multiplex PCR, the TCRdb table keeps only in-frame clones and is missing some. Of more than 130,000 clones in the sample, about 7.1% were seen once. The sequencing input was central memory CD4+ T cells from blood. The receptors were sampled from a woman in her thirties in good health.

In its sample, this clone was seen a few times. This sequence joins TRBV7-2 and TRBJ2-7, with 13 bases aligning to TRBD2. V trimming: 5 bases; J trimming: 5 bases; junction bases outside the gene matches: 9. The V gene's germline CDR1 is SGHTA and CDR2 FQGNSA. CDR3 length: 16 amino acids. CDR3 protein: CASSATSGRAGNEQYF. The CDR3 coding sequence is TGTGCCAGCAGCGCAACTAGCGGGAGGGCCGGGAACGAGCAGTACTTC. Full variable domain (remainder filled in from reference TRBV7-2 and TRBJ2-7): GAGVSQSPSNKVTEKGKDVELRCDPISGHTALYWYRQSLGQGLEFLIYFQGNSAPDKSGLPSDRFSAERTGGSVSTLTIQRTQQEDSAVYLCASSATSGRAGNEQYFGPGTRLTVT.

This clone was seen many times. The same CDR3 arises from other DNA sequences in this sample as well. The chain is built from TRBV9 and TRBJ2-3, with D possibly matching TRBD2 (6 bases). The CDR3 covers 14 residues. The V gene lost 1 base and the J gene lost 6 bases, with 12 bases spanning the gap. Germline V gives CDR1 SGDLS, CDR2 YYNGEE. The CDR3: CASSVQGGTDTQYF. The CDR3 DNA reads as TGTGCCAGCAGCGTACAGGGCGGGACTGATACGCAGTATTTT.

There are many counts of this clone. The rearrangement uses TRBV30 and TRBJ1-3; D gene unclear. CDR3 length: 13 residues. Between the trimmed V and J ends, which lost 2 bases and 3 bases, there was a span of 8 bases. Germline-derived CDR1 and CDR2 are GTSNPN and SVGIG (reference sequence). This CDR3 is CAWSTGDGNTIYF. CDR3 in DNA: TGTGCCTGGAGTACCGGTGATGGAAACACCATATATTTT. Drawing the rest from reference TRBV30 and TRBJ1-3, the complete variable domain is SQTIHQWPATLVQPVGSPLSLECTVEGTSNPNLYWYRQAAGRGLQLLFYSVGIGQISSEVPQNLSASRPQDRQFILSSKKLLLSDSGFYLCAWSTGDGNTIYFGEGSWLTVV.

This clone turned up a few times. CDR3 sequence: CASSLSPRTGSNYGYTF. For the CDR3, the DNA is TGTGCCAGCAGTTTATCCCCCAGGACAGGCTCGAACTATGGCTACACCTTC. The chain joins TRBV27 to TRBJ1-2; 7 positions match TRBD1. The CDR3 spans 17 residues. V trimming: 0 bases; J trimming: 2 bases; junction bases outside the gene matches: 9. The germline CDR1 and CDR2 sequences are MNHEY and SMNVEV (reference sequence).

This clone was detected many times. The chain carries TRBV18 and TRBJ2-1; D is perhaps TRBD2 (6 bases). From germline, CDR1 is KGHSH and CDR2 LQKENI. V was shortened by 0 bases and J by 7 bases, with 10 bases between the two germline ends. This CDR3 is 14 amino acids long. CDR3 sequence: CASSPPAGSNEQFF. Here the CDR3 DNA reads TGTGCCAGCTCACCACCGGCGGGGTCGAATGAGCAGTTCTTC.

The chain joins TRBV21-1 to TRBJ2-1; TRBD2 is the table's D call and was not checked against the DNA. TRBV21-1 corresponds to a pseudogene. The CDR3 has 20 amino acids. The CDR3 region is CASSKRRGLASPSSYNEQFF. Written as DNA, the CDR3 is TGTGCCAGCAGCAAGAGGAGGGGACTTGCTAGTCCAAGCTCCTACAATGAGCAGTTCTTC.

The genes are TRBV19 and TRBJ1-5; 7 positions match TRBD1. The CDR3 is 13 amino acids. The ends lost 6 bases at V and 5 bases at J; junction bases unmatched: 4. The V gene's germline CDR1 is LNHDA and CDR2 SQIVND (reference sequence). The CDR3 reads CASRFTGDQPQHF. The CDR3 DNA is TGTGCCAGTAGATTTACAGGGGATCAGCCCCAGCATTTT. Based on the CDR3 plus reference TRBV19 and TRBJ1-5, the full variable domain is DGGITQSPKYLFRKEGQNVTLSCEQNLNHDAMYWYRQDPGQGLRLIYYSQIVNDFQKGDIAEGYSVSREKKESFPLTVTSAQKNPTAFYLCASRFTGDQPQHFGDGTRLSIL.

At least ten counts were recorded for this clone. V gene TRBV19 combines with J gene TRBJ2-1; 10 bases align to TRBD2. This CDR3 comprises 15 residues. Losses at the gene ends were 6 bases for V and 3 bases for J; bases not matched to a gene: 5. Looked up from germline, CDR1 is LNHDA and CDR2 is SQIVND (reference sequence). CDR3 loop: CASRLTSGVYNEQFF. The CDR3 DNA follows: TGTGCCAGTAGGCTCACTAGCGGGGTCTACAATGAGCAGTTCTTC. Full variable domain (missing parts from reference TRBV19 and TRBJ2-1): DGGITQSPKYLFRKEGQNVTLSCEQNLNHDAMYWYRQDPGQGLRLIYYSQIVNDFQKGDIAEGYSVSREKKESFPLTVTSAQKNPTAFYLCASRLTSGVYNEQFFGPGTRLTVL.

The table lists this clone with a few counts. The CDR3 spells CASSEIVYVYF. In DNA form, the CDR3 reads TGTGCCAGCAGTGAAATCGTCTATGTGTACTTC. The gene calls are TRBV6-5 and TRBJ2-4; D not resolved. V lost 5 bases and J 15 bases, leaving 14 bases between the germline ends. The CDR3 extends over 11 amino acids. Germline-derived CDR1 and CDR2 are MNHEY and SVGAGI.

The chain recombines TRBV18 with TRBJ1-1, with TRBD1 matching over 7 bases. V lost 4 bases to trimming and J lost 7 bases; unmatched junction nucleotides: 3. In germline, CDR1 is KGHSH, CDR2 LQKENI. The CDR3 has 12 amino acids. The DNA of the CDR3 is TGTGCCAGCTCACAGGACAGGTATGAAGCTTTCTTT. This sequence encodes CASSQDRYEAFF.

The J gene is TRBJ2-5, the V gene TRBV10-3; 7 nucleotides agree with TRBD2. Looked up from germline, CDR1 is ENHRY and CDR2 is SYGVKD. J lost 3 bases, V lost 3 bases, and 1 base had no gene match. The CDR3 has 13 amino acids. The CDR3 loop reads CAISDAGEETQYF. In DNA form, the CDR3 reads TGTGCCATCAGTGACGCGGGGGAAGAGACCCAGTACTTC.

This clone was counted at least ten times. The chain couples TRBV9 to TRBJ1-2; 8 positions match TRBD1. The CDR3 loop spans 15 amino acids. CDR1 is SGDLS, CDR2 YYNGEE, per germline. The V and J ends lost 0 bases and 8 bases, in that order; junction bases with no gene match: 9. The CDR3 loop reads CASSVEPTGERGYTF. DNA for the CDR3: TGTGCCAGCAGCGTAGAGCCGACAGGGGAACGCGGCTACACCTTC.

Only a few counts were recorded for this clone. This chain uses TRBV10-3 with TRBJ2-5; possibly TRBD2 for D (5 bases). CDR3 size: 14 residues. CDR1 is ENHRY and CDR2 is SYGVKD in the germline V gene. V shed 3 bases and J shed 4 bases, with 12 bases lying between them. The CDR3 DNA sequence: TGTGCCATCAGTGAACGGGGTGCAGTAGAGACCCAGTACTTC. Translation gives CAISERGAVETQYF.

V is TRBV25-1 and J is TRBJ1-6; perhaps TRBD1 as D (6 bases). Trimming left V 6 bases short and J 6 bases short, with 15 bases between. The CDR3 runs to 15 residues. Germline CDR1 reads MGHDK; CDR2 reads SYGVNS. Here the CDR3 DNA reads TGTGCCAGCAGCTCAGAACCAGGGGCTAATTCACCCCTCCACTTT. Translating it yields CASSSEPGANSPLHF.

This clone was counted a few times. J is TRBJ2-7 and V is TRBV7-3, with 7 bases lining up with TRBD1. Trimming cost V 2 bases and J 1 base; bases outside gene matches: 5. From germline, CDR1 is SGHTA and CDR2 FQGTGA. The length of the CDR3 is 15 residues. CDR3 nucleotide sequence: TGTGCCAGCAGCTTATCAGGGGGAATGTCCTACGAGCAGTACTTC. It specifies CASSLSGGMSYEQYF.

In this sample, this clone turned up a few times. The chain employs TRBV25-1 and TRBJ2-1, with TRBD2 matching over 9 bases. Germline CDR1 MGHDK, CDR2 SYGVNS. The CDR3 totals 14 residues. Trimming at V came to 6 bases and at J to 7 bases, leaving 7 bases not matched to a gene. The CDR3 DNA reads TGTGCCAGCAGAACAGCGGGAGGAAAGAATGAGCAGTTCTTC. It specifies CASRTAGGKNEQFF.

V is TRBV7-2 and J is TRBJ2-5, with D perhaps TRBD2 (5 bases). The CDR3 is made up of 19 amino acids. Trimming took 0 bases from V and 5 from J, leaving 25 bases between them. The germline CDR1 and CDR2 sequences are SGHTA and FQGNSA. CDR3: CASSLALIGWEKSSETQYF. The CDR3, as DNA: TGTGCCAGCAGCTTAGCGTTAATCGGGTGGGAGAAGTCGTCGGAGACCCAGTACTTC.

The rearrangement joins TRBV7-2 to TRBJ2-5; a weak D match, TRBD1 (5 bases). The CDR3 runs 14 residues. CDR1 and CDR2 (germline): SGHTA, FQGNSA. V was pared by 5 bases and J by 4 bases, with 14 bases between. The chain's CDR3 is CASSANGGAETQYF. The CDR3 DNA follows: TGTGCCAGCAGCGCCAATGGTGGGGCAGAGACCCAGTACTTC.

The chain couples TRBV7-2 to TRBJ2-5; D is possibly TRBD2 (5 bases). Germline CDR1 reads SGHTA; CDR2 reads FQGNSA. With 4 bases removed from V and 5 bases from J, the gap between germline ends came to 20 bases. The CDR3 length is 16 residues. The DNA of the CDR3 is TGTGCCAGCAGCTCAGTTTTCCGGGGTGGACGGGAGACCCAGTACTTC. Protein: CASSSVFRGGRETQYF.

In its sample, this clone was seen a few times. CDR3 loop: CASSFGTGYTEAFF. CDR3 nucleotide sequence: TGCGCCAGCAGCTTCGGGACAGGGTACACTGAAGCTTTCTTT. The chain has TRBV5-1 and TRBJ1-1, with TRBD1 identical over 9 bases. CDR3 size: 14 residues. The trim removed 2 bases at V and 3 bases at J, leaving 2 bases unmatched. Germline V CDR1 and CDR2: SGHRS, YFSETQ. The full variable domain, its missing parts supplied by reference TRBV5-1 and TRBJ1-1, is KAGVTQTPRYLIKTRGQQVTLSCSPISGHRSVSWYQQTPGQGLQFLFEYFSETQRNKGNFPGRFSGRQFSNSRSEMNVSTLELGDSALYLCASSFGTGYTEAFFGQGTRLTVV.

This clone was observed a handful of times. This rearrangement joins TRBV11-1 to TRBJ2-2; TRBD2 might be the D (6 bases). The germline V gene has CDR1 SGHAT and CDR2 FQDESV (reference sequence). The CDR3 is 15 residues long. Between the trimmed V and J ends, which lost 3 bases and 6 bases, there was a span of 14 bases. This chain's CDR3 is CASSFGGAFAGELFF. CDR3 nucleotide sequence: TGTGCCAGCAGCTTTGGAGGGGCCTTCGCCGGGGAGCTGTTTTTT. Based on the CDR3 plus reference TRBV11-1 and TRBJ2-2, the full variable domain is EAEVAQSPRYKITEKSQAVAFWCDPISGHATLYWYRQILGQGPELLVQFQDESVVDDSQLPKDRFSAERLKGVDSTLKIQPAELGDSAMYLCASSFGGAFAGELFFGEGSRLTVL.

This clone was found a few times. The chain uses TRBV5-1 and TRBJ2-3, with a weak D call TRBD2 (6 bases). Germline lookup yields CDR1 SGHRS and CDR2 YFSETQ. The CDR3 runs to 15 residues. V gave up 4 bases and J gave up 0 bases, with 12 bases separating them. CDR3 residues: CASSGSGSSTDTQYF. The CDR3 DNA sequence: TGCGCCAGCAGCGGGAGCGGGTCTAGCACAGATACGCAGTATTTT.